The next 20 T cell receptor beta chains were all read from a single sample in a study of T cell responses to AZD1222 COVID-19 vaccine. Generated by immunoSEQ multiplex PCR, the TCRdb table keeps only in-frame clones and is missing some. Found here are about 99,000 clones, around 91% of them singletons; the top ten hold about 17%. The material was peripheral blood, obtained on day 0 of AZD1222 vaccination. The receptor set was obtained from an adult in good health.

J is TRBJ2-7 and V is TRBV4-1, with 9 nucleotides matching TRBD2. The germline gives CDR1 MGHRA, CDR2 YSYEKL. With 4 bases clipped from V and 2 bases from J, the junction kept 6 bases outside the gene matches. CDR3 size: 15 residues. The CDR3 reads CASSPSSGVTYEQYF. The CDR3 DNA reads TGCGCCAGCAGCCCATCTAGCGGGGTCACCTACGAGCAGTACTTC.

This chain joins TRBV30 and TRBJ2-7; 10 bases agree with TRBD1. Germline V CDR1 and CDR2: GTSNPN, SVGIG (reference sequence). With V trimmed by 1 base and J by 5 bases, 14 bases remained unmatched. The CDR3 extends over 17 amino acids. The CDR3 coding sequence is TGTGCCTGGAGTGATAGGTGGGCTGACAGGGGGCGCGACGAGCAGTACTTC. The encoded protein is CAWSDRWADRGRDEQYF.

V gene TRBV23-1 combines with J gene TRBJ2-3; D possibly matches TRBD1 or TRBD2 (6 bases each). TRBV23-1 has ORF status, its function being uncertain. The CDR3 is 14 residues long. With 4 bases removed from V and 2 bases from J, the gap between germline ends came to 10 bases. The CDR3 here is CASSLRGVTDTQYF. The CDR3 DNA reads as TGCGCCAGCAGTCTTAGGGGGGTCACAGATACGCAGTATTTT.

V and J are TRBV5-1 and TRBJ2-7; TRBD1 matches at 7 bases. Germline V gives CDR1 SGHRS, CDR2 YFSETQ. With 7 bases clipped from V and 2 bases from J, the junction kept 3 bases outside the gene matches. The CDR3 has 12 residues. The CDR3 sequence: CASRDRPYEQYF. The CDR3 DNA sequence: TGCGCCAGCCGGGACAGACCCTACGAGCAGTACTTC.

The chain has TRBV11-2 and TRBJ2-3; the D gene is possibly TRBD2 (7 bases). With 1 base removed from V and 2 bases from J, the gap between germline ends came to 10 bases. Germline V CDR1 and CDR2: SGHAT, FQNNGV. The CDR3 loop spans 15 amino acids. The CDR3 protein is CASSLGGGDTDTQYF. As DNA, the CDR3 is TGTGCCAGCAGCTTAGGAGGGGGGGACACAGATACGCAGTATTTT.

The chain recombines TRBV9 with TRBJ2-1; tentatively, D is TRBD1 (6 bases). CDR1 is SGDLS, CDR2 YYNGEE, per germline. The CDR3 is 16 amino acids. The V gene lost 0 bases and the J gene lost 3 bases, with 13 bases spanning the gap. The CDR3 sequence is CASSVGKGVDYNEQFF. The CDR3 DNA follows: TGTGCCAGCAGCGTAGGAAAGGGGGTAGACTACAATGAGCAGTTCTTC.

The chain links TRBV7-9 to TRBJ2-7; 7 nucleotides match TRBD1. The CDR3 is made up of 14 amino acids. Germline values: CDR1 SEHNR, CDR2 FQNEAQ (reference sequence). Trimming took 5 bases from V and 0 from J; bases not matched to a gene: 4. CDR3 sequence: CASSIQGHSYEQYF. The CDR3 region has the DNA TGTGCCAGCAGCATACAGGGGCACTCCTACGAGCAGTACTTC.

The rearrangement uses TRBV4-1 and TRBJ1-5; D uncertain. This CDR3 has 13 amino acids. From germline, CDR1 is MGHRA and CDR2 YSYEKL. Trimming took off 3 bases at V and 1 base at J, with 4 bases between the two ends. The CDR3 nucleotides are TGCGCCAGCAGCCAGGGAAGCAATCAGCCCCAGCATTTT. Translation: CASSQGSNQPQHF.

The V and J genes are TRBV20-1 and TRBJ1-1, with 7 bases aligning to TRBD1. The CDR3 totals 10 residues. V gave up 3 bases and J gave up 8 bases; unmatched junction bases: 0. CDR1 is DFQATT and CDR2 is SNEGSKA in the germline V gene (reference sequence). The CDR3 nucleotides read TGCAGTGCTAGGGGACAGGAAGCTTTCTTT. It codes for CSARGQEAFF.

This chain joins TRBV19 and TRBJ1-1, with 7 bases matching TRBD1. The CDR3 contains 14 residues. V gave up 2 bases and J gave up 3 bases; unmatched junction bases: 3. CDR1 LNHDA and CDR2 SQIVND come from the germline V gene (reference sequence). The CDR3 bases are TGTGCCAGTAGTATAAGGAGGGGGCACACTGAAGCTTTCTTT. Translating gives CASSIRRGHTEAFF.

This clone was seen once. The chain has TRBV27 and TRBJ1-2, with D possibly matching TRBD1 (5 bases). Germline values: CDR1 MNHEY, CDR2 SMNVEV (reference sequence). This CDR3 is 15 amino acids long. The V gene lost 5 bases and the J gene lost 0 bases, with 13 bases spanning the gap. The DNA for the CDR3 is TGTGCCAGCAGTAAAGGGACCAGAGCTAACTATGGCTACACCTTC. As protein: CASSKGTRANYGYTF.

V is TRBV10-3 and J is TRBJ1-1; no definite D call. V was trimmed by 6 bases and J by 0 bases, leaving 2 bases between them. This CDR3 comprises 11 residues. CDR1 and CDR2 from the germline V gene are ENHRY and SYGVKD. Here the CDR3 reads CAIRVNTEAFF. The CDR3 DNA reads as TGTGCCATCAGGGTGAACACTGAAGCTTTCTTT.

The gene calls are TRBV5-1 and TRBJ1-3; TRBD1 matches 9 bases. CDR3 length equals 15 residues. CDR1 and CDR2 from the germline V gene are SGHRS and YFSETQ. The junction had 5 bases not matched to a gene; V was cut back by 0 bases and J by 7 bases. The CDR3 region has the DNA TGCGCCAGCAGCTTGGCACAGGGGGCGCCTAACACCATATATTTT. Translation: CASSLAQGAPNTIYF.

This chain connects TRBV27 to TRBJ2-2; D may match TRBD1 or TRBD2 (5 bases each). CDR3 length: 15 amino acids. Germline V gene sequence: CDR1 MNHEY, CDR2 SMNVEV (reference sequence). V lost 6 bases and J 3 bases, leaving 14 bases between the germline ends. The CDR3 loop is CASRVGGGHTGELFF. CDR3 in DNA: TGTGCCAGCAGGGTGGGTGGGGGTCACACCGGGGAGCTGTTTTTT.

This chain joins TRBV12-3 or TRBV12-4 and TRBJ1-2, with no clear D. The CDR3 has 13 residues. The germline V and J ends were trimmed by 3 bases and 8 bases, with 13 bases remaining between them. CDR3 DNA sequence: TGTGCCAGCAGTTTGTCTGGCAGCCAGGGCTACACCTTC. Its translation: CASSLSGSQGYTF.

The chain joins TRBV13 to TRBJ1-2, with unresolved D. V lost 5 bases, J lost 0 bases, and 13 bases lay in between. Germline lookup yields CDR1 PRHDT and CDR2 FYEKMQ (reference sequence). The CDR3 is made up of 15 amino acids. CDR3 in amino acids: CASSPRGPTNYGYTF. As DNA, the CDR3 is TGTGCCAGCAGCCCCCGAGGGCCTACTAACTATGGCTACACCTTC. The whole variable domain, remainder taken from reference TRBV13 and TRBJ1-2, is AAGVIQSPRHLIKEKRETATLKCYPIPRHDTVYWYQQGPGQDPQFLISFYEKMQSDKGSIPDRFSAQQFSDYHSELNMSSLELGDSALYFCASSPRGPTNYGYTFGSGTRLTVV.

The chain has TRBV7-9 and TRBJ1-6, with D hard to call. The V end lost 1 base, the J end lost 10 bases, and 8 bases lay between the germline ends. CDR3 length: 13 residues. From germline, CDR1 is SEHNR and CDR2 FQNEAQ (reference sequence). CDR3 protein: CASSLDGRSPLHF. The CDR3 nucleotides read TGTGCCAGCAGCTTAGATGGGAGGTCACCCCTCCACTTT. Based on the CDR3 plus reference TRBV7-9 and TRBJ1-6, the full variable domain is DTGVSQNPRHKITKRGQNVTFRCDPISEHNRLYWYRQTLGQGPEFLTYFQNEAQLEKSRLLSDRFSAERPKGSFSTLEIQRTEQGDSAMYLCASSLDGRSPLHFGNGTRLTVT.

The chain employs TRBV9 and TRBJ1-5, with 12 bases lining up with TRBD1. The CDR3 has 16 residues. V trimming: 4 bases; J trimming: 5 bases; junction bases outside the gene matches: 7. Per the germline V gene, CDR1 is SGDLS and CDR2 is YYNGEE. CDR3 nucleotides: TGTGCCAGCAGCACCGGGACAGGGGGCAATTATCAGCCCCAGCATTTT. The encoded protein is CASSTGTGGNYQPQHF.

This chain uses TRBV29-1 with TRBJ2-7, with 9 bases aligning to TRBD1. V was pared by 5 bases and J by 1 base, with 6 bases of the junction left unmatched. Looked up from germline, CDR1 is SQVTM and CDR2 is ANQGSEA. The CDR3 sequence is 14 residues long. The CDR3 spells CSVLTGTGSYEQYF. CDR3 in DNA: TGCAGCGTTCTAACCGGGACAGGGTCCTACGAGCAGTACTTC.

The chain couples TRBV5-1 to TRBJ1-4; D is perhaps TRBD1 (5 bases). Trimming pared 5 bases from V and 3 bases from J, leaving 8 bases between. This CDR3 contains 13 residues. CDR1 and CDR2 (germline): SGHRS, YFSETQ. The DNA for the CDR3 is TGCGCCAGCAGTGTACAGGCTAATGAAAAACTGTTTTTT. It is translated as CASSVQANEKLFF. The whole variable domain, remainder taken from reference TRBV5-1 and TRBJ1-4, is KAGVTQTPRYLIKTRGQQVTLSCSPISGHRSVSWYQQTPGQGLQFLFEYFSETQRNKGNFPGRFSGRQFSNSRSEMNVSTLELGDSALYLCASSVQANEKLFFGSGTQLSVL.